Listed here is a single T cell receptor (beta chain). The data were taken from a study of control samples from healthy donors and cancer patients. Profiled with immunoSEQ multiplex PCR; TCRdb holds only in-frame clones, not every one. The table includes 99,000 or so clones, 83% detected once. This CDR3 contains 12 residues. Germline assignment: CDR1 MNHEY and CDR2 SVGEGT. V lost 4 bases and J lost 7; bases outside the gene matches: 3. The sample consisted of blood. The receptor was derived from a woman between 50 and 59 years old in good health. The J gene is TRBJ1-2, the V gene TRBV6-2 or TRBV6-3; 7 bases agree with TRBD1. Written as DNA, the CDR3 is TGTGCCAGCAGTTCGACAGGGATTGGCTACACCTTC. Protein product: CASSSTGIGYTF.